The 10 T cell receptor beta chains presented below share a single source sample, sequenced in a study of T cells expressing NK-cell markers. After re-calling the 5' RACE reads, TCRdb lists one entry per CDR3 protein, DNA absent. This sample's table has some 140,000 distinct CDR3 sequences. The sequencing input was blood T cells: a sorted CD56 or NKG2C T cell subset, CD4+ or CD8+ T cells, or bulk PBMC T cells (not recorded which). The receptors come from a woman in her forties or fifties in good health.

This chain uses TRBV27 with TRBJ2-7. CDR3 size: 12 residues. Germline-derived CDR1 and CDR2 are MNHEY and SMNVEV (reference sequence). Here the CDR3 reads CASSLLGSEQYF.

V gene TRBV30 combines with J gene TRBJ2-1; TCRdb's D call, TRBD1, is unchecked because there is no DNA. The CDR3 consists of 11 residues. Per the germline V gene, CDR1 is GTSNPN and CDR2 is SVGIG (reference sequence). The CDR3 region is CATTEQGSEFF. The full variable domain, completed using reference TRBV30 and TRBJ2-1, is SQTIHQWPATLVQPVGSPLSLECTVEGTSNPNLYWYRQAAGRGLQLLFYSVGIGQISSEVPQNLSASRPQDRQFILSSKKLLLSDSGFYLCATTEQGSEFFGPGTRLTVL.

The CDR3 sequence is CATSDFNGPSPGELFF. The V gene is TRBV24-1, the J gene TRBJ2-2; the TRBD2 assignment by TCRdb is unverifiable without DNA. The V gene's germline CDR1 is KGHDR and CDR2 SFDVKD. The CDR3 totals 16 residues.

The gene calls are TRBV21-1 and TRBJ2-5. TRBV21-1 is noted as a pseudogene. CDR3 length equals 13 residues. The chain's CDR3 is CASSIYSQETQYF.

The gene calls are TRBV20-1 and TRBJ2-1; TCRdb reports TRBD1, a call that lacks DNA to check it against. This CDR3 is 13 amino acids long. Germline V lookup: CDR1 DFQATT, CDR2 SNEGSKA (reference sequence). The CDR3 sequence: CSARPPAVDEQFF.

J is TRBJ2-1 and V is TRBV12-3 or TRBV12-4; the TCRdb D gene call, TRBD2, has no DNA to confirm it. The CDR3 is 15 amino acids. CDR3 protein: CASTRGAGGPNEQFF.

This sequence joins TRBV6-1 and TRBJ2-7. Germline CDR1 reads MNHNS; CDR2 reads SASEGT. The CDR3 contains 16 residues. CDR3 sequence reads: CASSEDAQGTAYEQYF.

The chain uses TRBV29-1 and TRBJ2-3; TCRdb's D call of TRBD1 is untestable without DNA. The V gene's germline CDR1 is SQVTM and CDR2 ANQGSEA. The CDR3 length is 14 residues. The CDR3 region is CSVLGVVDTDTQYF.

The chain joins TRBV9 to TRBJ1-4; as DNA is missing, the TRBD1 call by TCRdb cannot be tested. This CDR3 has 16 residues. Germline values: CDR1 SGDLS, CDR2 YYNGEE. The CDR3 is CASSAVSGGASEKLFF.

The chain employs TRBV27 and TRBJ1-1; TCRdb's D call of TRBD1 is untestable without DNA. Per the germline V gene, CDR1 is MNHEY and CDR2 is SMNVEV (reference sequence). The CDR3 covers 11 residues. The CDR3 protein is CATRRGTEAFF.